This TCR beta chain was observed in a study of Ad26.COV2.S vaccination and SARS-CoV-2 variants. Whole-study context: Dosing was one shot or two shots 56 days apart.

Sequencing was performed with immunoSEQ multiplex PCR; in TCRdb, only in-frame clones are kept and a portion is missing. The table lists 350,000 to 450,000 clones, about four fifths of them singletons. The treatment is: 19 received Ad26.COV2.S at low or high dose, single or two shots; 5 received placebo; per-sample allocation not given. Samples were taken on day 63 after the first vaccine or placebo injection. CDR3 size: 14 residues. With 6 bases removed from V and 7 bases from J, the gap between germline ends came to 16 bases. The germline V gene encodes CDR1 WNHNN and CDR2 SYGVQD (reference sequence).

The clonotype originates from a person between 18 and 65 years old who received the Ad26.COV2.S COVID-19 vaccine or a placebo. The sequencing used peripheral blood, collected in a trial of Ad26.COV2.S vaccine versus placebo. V is TRBV10-1 and J is TRBJ2-1; a possible D gene is TRBD2 (6 bases). This CDR3 is CASRRLVWGNEQFF. In DNA, the CDR3 is TGCGCCAGCAGAAGACTAGTTTGGGGTAATGAGCAGTTCTTC.